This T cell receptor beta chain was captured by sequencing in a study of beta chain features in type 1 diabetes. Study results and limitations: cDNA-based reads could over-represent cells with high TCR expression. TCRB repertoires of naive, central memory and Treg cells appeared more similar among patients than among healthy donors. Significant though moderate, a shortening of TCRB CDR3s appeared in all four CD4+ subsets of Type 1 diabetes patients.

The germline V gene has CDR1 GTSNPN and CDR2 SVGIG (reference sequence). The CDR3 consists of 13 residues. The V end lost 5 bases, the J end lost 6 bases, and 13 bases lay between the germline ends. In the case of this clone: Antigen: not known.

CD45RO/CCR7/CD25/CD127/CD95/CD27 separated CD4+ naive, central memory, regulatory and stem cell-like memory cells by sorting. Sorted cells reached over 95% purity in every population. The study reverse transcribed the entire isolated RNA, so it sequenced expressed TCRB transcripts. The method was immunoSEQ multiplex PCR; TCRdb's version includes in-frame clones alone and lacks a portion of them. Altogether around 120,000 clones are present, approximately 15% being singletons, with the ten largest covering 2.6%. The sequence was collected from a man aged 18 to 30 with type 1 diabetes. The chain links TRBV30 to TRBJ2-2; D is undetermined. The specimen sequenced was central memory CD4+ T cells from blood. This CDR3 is CAWQSKRAGELFF. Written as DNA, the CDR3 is TGTGCCTGGCAATCTAAAAGGGCCGGGGAGCTGTTTTTT.